This TCR beta chain emerged from a study of preoperative IRX-2 immunotherapy in early breast cancer. Measured with immunoSEQ multiplex PCR; TCRdb has only the in-frame clones, and not every one. The top ten hold under 2% of the sample, which has over 60,000 clones, around 94% seen once. Specified treatment: preoperative locoregional IRX-2 cytokine immunotherapy. Samples came from a phase Ib trial of preoperative locoregional IRX-2 cytokine immunotherapy. V dropped 2 bases and J dropped 2; count of bases not matched to a gene: 4. The CDR3 has 16 residues. Germline V gene sequence: CDR1 MDHEN, CDR2 SYDVKM.

The chain links TRBV28 to TRBJ2-1; TRBD2 aligns across 9 bases. The TCR sequence derives from a human donor with breast cancer. The specimen was collected from a patient treated with IRX-2 immunotherapy. CDR3 sequence: CASSLVAGGTYNEQFF. In DNA form, the CDR3 reads TGTGCCAGCAGTTTAGTGGCGGGAGGGACCTACAATGAGCAGTTCTTC. Based on the CDR3 plus reference TRBV28 and TRBJ2-1, the full variable domain is DVKVTQSSRYLVKRTGEKVFLECVQDMDHENMFWYRQDPGLGLRLIYFSYDVKMKEKGDIPEGYSVSREKKERFSLILESASTNQTSMYLCASSLVAGGTYNEQFFGPGTRLTVL.